This paragraph covers one TCR beta chain sequence. Some clones are missing from TCRdb's copy, which holds only in-frame ones; the method was immunoSEQ multiplex PCR. This sample yields about 280,000 clones, of which approximately 86% are seen a single time; about 2.2% belongs to the top ten. The CDR3 runs to 15 residues. Germline CDR1 is DFQATT and CDR2 is SNEGSKA (reference sequence). V was pared by 3 bases and J by 9 bases, with 21 bases between. These data belong to a study of blood T cell repertoires in COVID-19. Study summary: Nucleic acid was either cDNA or gDNA, and it came from T cells, B-cell-depleted T cells, or PBMCs.

The specimen was peripheral blood. The receptor was derived from a woman between 45 and 65 years old who had recovered from COVID-19. The chain is built from TRBV20-1 and TRBJ2-1; D is possibly TRBD2 (5 bases). The CDR3 reads CSASPWESTDSEQFF. CDR3 coding DNA: TGCAGTGCTAGTCCTTGGGAGTCCACAGACTCTGAGCAGTTCTTC.